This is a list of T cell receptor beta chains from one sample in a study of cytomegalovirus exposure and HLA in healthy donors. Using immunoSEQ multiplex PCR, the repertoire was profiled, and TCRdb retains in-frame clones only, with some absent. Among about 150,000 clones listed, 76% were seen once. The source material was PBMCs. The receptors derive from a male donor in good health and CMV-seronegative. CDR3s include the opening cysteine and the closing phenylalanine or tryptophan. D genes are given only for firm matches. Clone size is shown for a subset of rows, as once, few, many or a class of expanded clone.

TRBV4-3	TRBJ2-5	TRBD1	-	TGCGCCAGCAGCCAAGGGACAGGGATGGAGACCCAGTACTTC	CASSQGTGMETQYF
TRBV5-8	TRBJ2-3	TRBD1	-	TGTGCCAGCAGCTACGACAGGGGGCGTACGGATACGCAGTATTTT	CASSYDRGRTDTQYF
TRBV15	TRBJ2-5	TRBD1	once	TGTGCCACCAGCAGAGATTTTCTTAGCGGGACAGGGGCGGAGACCCAGTACTTC	CATSRDFLSGTGAETQYF
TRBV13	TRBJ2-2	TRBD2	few	TGTGCCAGCAGCATCCCTAGCGGGAAGAACACCGGGGAGCTGTTTTTT	CASSIPSGKNTGELFF
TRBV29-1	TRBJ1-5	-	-	TGCAGCGTTGACGACGGGGGCAATCAGCCCCAGCATTTT	CSVDDGGNQPQHF
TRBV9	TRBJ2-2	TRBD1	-	TGTGCCAGCAGCGCTGCAGGGGGCTTAAACACCGGGGAGCTGTTTTTT	CASSAAGGLNTGELFF
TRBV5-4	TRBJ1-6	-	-	TGTGCCAGCAGCTTGGCCGGTAATTCACCCCTCCACTTT	CASSLAGNSPLHF
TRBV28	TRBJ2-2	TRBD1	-	TGTGCCAGCAGCGCCCCGACAGGGGGCGACACCGGGGAGCTGTTTTTT	CASSAPTGGDTGELFF
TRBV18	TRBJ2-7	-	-	TGTGCCAGCTCAACGTCGGACAAATTCGCCTACGAGCAGTACTTC	CASSTSDKFAYEQYF
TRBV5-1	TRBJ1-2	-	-	TGCGCCAGCAGCGAAGACAGTGTAGGCTACACCTTC	CASSEDSVGYTF
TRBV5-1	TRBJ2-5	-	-	TGCGCCAGCAGCTCGGGAGCTCAAGAGACCCAGTACTTC	CASSSGAQETQYF
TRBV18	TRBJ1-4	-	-	TGTGCCAGCTCACCACTGGGGCAGGCTAATGAAAAACTGTTTTTT	CASSPLGQANEKLFF
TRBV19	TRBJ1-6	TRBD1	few	TGTGCCAGATCCTCCTCCCCGGGACAGAAGGACTCCTATAATTCACCCCTCCACTTT	CARSSSPGQKDSYNSPLHF
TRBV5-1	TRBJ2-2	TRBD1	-	TGCGCCAGCAGCTCGGGACAGGTTGGGGACCGGGAGCTGTTTTTT	CASSSGQVGDRELFF
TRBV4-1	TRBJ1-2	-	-	TGCGCCAGCAGCCAAGCGGGGTGGGGGCAGGGGAACGATGGCTACACCTTC	CASSQAGWGQGNDGYTF
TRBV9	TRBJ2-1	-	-	TGTGCCAGCAGCGAGGATGGAGCGACCTACAATGAGCAGTTCTTC	CASSEDGATYNEQFF
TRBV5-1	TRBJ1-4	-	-	TGCGCCAGCAGCTCCCAGGGTAGAGTAGAAAAACTGTTTTTT	CASSSQGRVEKLFF
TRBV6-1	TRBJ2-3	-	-	TGTGCCAGCAGTGAAGGGACAGTCACAGATACGCAGTATTTT	CASSEGTVTDTQYF
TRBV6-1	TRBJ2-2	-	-	TGTGCCAGCAGTGAAGCGCTGCCAGGGGAGACCGGGGAGCTGTTTTTT	CASSEALPGETGELFF
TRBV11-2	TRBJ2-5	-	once	TGTGCCAGCAGCCGACGCCGGGGTGATCGAGAGACCCAGTACTTC	CASSRRRGDRETQYF
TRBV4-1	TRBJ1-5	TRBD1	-	TGCGCCAGCAGCCAAGCGCCAACAGGGGAAAGGCAGCCCCAGCATTTT	CASSQAPTGERQPQHF
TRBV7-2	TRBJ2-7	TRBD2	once	TGTGCCAGCAGCTTAGACGGGGGGGCCTACGAGCAGTACTTC	CASSLDGGAYEQYF
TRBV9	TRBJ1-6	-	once	TGTGCCAGCAGCGTAGGAGTCAATTCACCCCTCCACTTT	CASSVGVNSPLHF
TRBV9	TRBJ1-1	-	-	TGTGCCAGTGGGGGGTGGAGGACTGAAGCTTTCTTT	CASGGWRTEAFF
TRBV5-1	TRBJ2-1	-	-	TGCGCCAGCAGCGGGGTCGGCGGGAATGAGCAGTTCTTC	CASSGVGGNEQFF
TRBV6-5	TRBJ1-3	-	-	TGTGCCAGCTCTCCCTCCAGGGGACGTGGAAACACCATATATTTT	CASSPSRGRGNTIYF
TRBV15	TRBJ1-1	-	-	TGTGCCACCAGCAGAGGGCAGGTTTTAGGGAACACTGAAGCTTTCTTT	CATSRGQVLGNTEAFF
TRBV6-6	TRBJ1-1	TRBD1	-	TGTGCCAGCAGTCCCCTCGGGACAGGGGGCACTGAAGCTTTCTTT	CASSPLGTGGTEAFF
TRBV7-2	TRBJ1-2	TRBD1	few	TGTGCCAGCAGCTCTGACAGGGGGCAAGGCTACACCTTC	CASSSDRGQGYTF
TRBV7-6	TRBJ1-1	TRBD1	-	TGTGCCAGCAGCGAGACAGGGAGGACTGAAGCTTTCTTT	CASSETGRTEAFF
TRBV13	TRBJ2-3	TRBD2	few	TGTGCCAGCAGCTTAGGTGCGGGAGGCTCAGATACGCAGTATTTT	CASSLGAGGSDTQYF
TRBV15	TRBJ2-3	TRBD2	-	TGTGCCACCAGCAGCCTCCTTGCGGGAGACCCAGATACGCAGTATTTT	CATSSLLAGDPDTQYF
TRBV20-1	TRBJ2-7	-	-	TGCAGTTATCTCCAGACCTACGAGCAGTACTTC	CSYLQTYEQYF
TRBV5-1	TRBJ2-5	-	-	TGCGCCAGCAGCTTGGAACCTTGGCAGTCCTCCCAAGAGACCCAGTACTTC	CASSLEPWQSSQETQYF
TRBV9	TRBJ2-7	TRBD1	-	TGTGCCAGCAGCGGAACAGGGGCCTCCTACGAGCAGTGCTTC	CASSGTGASYEQCF
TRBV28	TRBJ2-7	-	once	TGTGCCAGCAGTTCGGGACTGTACGAGCAGTACTTC	CASSSGLYEQYF
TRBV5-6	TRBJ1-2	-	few	TGTGCCAGCAGCCCTATGGGGGCGGCTGGTGGCTACACCTTC	CASSPMGAAGGYTF
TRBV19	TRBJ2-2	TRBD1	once	TGTGCCAGTAGTAAGGACAGGGACACCGGGGAGCTGTTTTTT	CASSKDRDTGELFF
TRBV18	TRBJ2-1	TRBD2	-	TGTGCCAGCTCACCACGCACTAGCGACTCCTACAATGAGCAGTTCTTC	CASSPRTSDSYNEQFF
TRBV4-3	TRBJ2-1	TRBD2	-	TGCGCCAGCGGAACGTTGTGGCGGGAGGACCTCTACAATGAGCAGTTCTTC	CASGTLWREDLYNEQFF
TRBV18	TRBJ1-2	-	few	TGTGCCAGCTCACCGGAGTTCAGGGGTGGCTATGGCTACACCTTC	CASSPEFRGGYGYTF
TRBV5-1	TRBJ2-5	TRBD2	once	TGCGCCAGCAGCTTCCCAATAAGCGGGAGTGAGCCGACACAAGAGACCCAGTACTTC	CASSFPISGSEPTQETQYF
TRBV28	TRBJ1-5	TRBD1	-	TGTGCCAGCAGTTTATTAAGACAGGGGGGCGGTCAGCCCCAGCATTTT	CASSLLRQGGGQPQHF